The rows below give T cell receptor beta chains drawn from one sample of a study of T cell changes during pregnancy in multiple sclerosis. This table comes from immunoSEQ multiplex PCR, and its TCRdb copy is limited to in-frame clones, with some not included. The sample includes about 75,000 clones, around 89% of them seen just once. Here the sequenced sample was peripheral blood, taken in the first trimester of pregnancy. These receptors originate from a female donor in good health, enrolled as a control in a pregnancy study. Each CDR3 is given with its conserved first and last residue. A D gene is named only where the DNA matches it firmly. Clone sizes are given selectively: once, few, many, or a class where the clone is expanded.

>TRBJ1-2|-|TRBD1|TRBV18
TGTGCCAGCTCACCACAGACAGGGGAAGATGGCTACACCTTC
CASSPQTGEDGYTF
>TRBJ1-6|-|TRBD1|TRBV19
TGTGCCACCACTACAGGGGCACGGAATTCACCCCTCCACTTT
CATTTGARNSPLHF
>TRBJ2-7|-|TRBD1|TRBV7-9
TGTGCCAGCAGCTCTAGACAGGGGGCGTACGAGCAGTACTTC
CASSSRQGAYEQYF
>TRBJ1-2|-|TRBD1|TRBV6-5
TGTGCCAGCAGTTACTCGTCCTGGACAGGGGCAAATGGCTACACCTTC
CASSYSSWTGANGYTF
>TRBJ1-1|-|-|TRBV25-1
TGTGCCAGCAGTATAGCGGGGAACACTGAAGCTTTCTTT
CASSIAGNTEAFF
>TRBJ1-2|-|TRBD1|TRBV29-1
TGCAGCGTTACAAGGACAGGGTACTATGGCTACACCTTC
CSVTRTGYYGYTF
>TRBJ1-6|-|-|TRBV21-1
TGTGCCAGCAGCATCCCGAGGCAGGGAGGATGGTCACCCCTCCACTTT
CASSIPRQGGWSPLHF
>TRBJ1-4|once|-|TRBV6-5
TGTGCCAGCAGTTACTCGGCAGGGGTGAGAGAAAAACTGTTTTTT
CASSYSAGVREKLFF
>TRBJ2-5|-|TRBD1|TRBV7-2
TGTGCCAGCAGCTCTACACAGGGGGCAGAGACCCAGTACTTC
CASSSTQGAETQYF
>TRBJ2-5|-|-|TRBV5-1
TGCGCCAGCAGCTTAGGCGGAGGGGTGGAGACCCAGTACTTC
CASSLGGGVETQYF
>TRBJ1-2|-|-|TRBV5-6
TGTGCCAGCAGCTTGTCAGGGAGGGACTATGGCTACACCTTC
CASSLSGRDYGYTF
>TRBJ1-3|-|TRBD1|TRBV5-1
TGCGCCAGCAGCGATCCCGGGACAGGGGGTAGTGCTGGAAACACCATATATTTT
CASSDPGTGGSAGNTIYF
>TRBJ2-1|-|-|TRBV18
TGTGCCAGCTCACCCCTGGACAGTTTTAACAATGAGCAGTTCTTC
CASSPLDSFNNEQFF
>TRBJ2-2|-|-|TRBV19
TGTGCCAGTAGTATATCAGGGGCGTCGTCTGGGGAGCTGTTTTTT
CASSISGASSGELFF
>TRBJ1-5|-|-|TRBV28
TGTGCCAGCAGTTTTGTTAGGGGCATGGGCAATCAGCCCCAGCATTTT
CASSFVRGMGNQPQHF
>TRBJ2-3|-|-|TRBV7-2
TGTGCCAGCAGCCCAAGCGGAGTCACTCGCACAGATACGCAGTATTTT
CASSPSGVTRTDTQYF
>TRBJ2-7|-|TRBD2|TRBV7-6
TGTGCCAGCAGCTTAGGGGCCATTTCGTCCAGGGAGGGGAAATACGAGCAGTACTTC
CASSLGAISSREGKYEQYF
>TRBJ2-3|-|-|TRBV2
TGTGCCAGCAGTGCCAGAGGGAGAAAATCTAGCACAGATACGCAGTATTTT
CASSARGRKSSTDTQYF
>TRBJ1-2|-|-|TRBV5-1
TGCGCCAGCAGCTTGGGGGGGGACTATGGCTACACCTTC
CASSLGGDYGYTF
>TRBJ2-2|-|TRBD1|TRBV5-1
TGCGCCAGCATCGGCAGGGGACAGGGCACCGGGGAGCTGTTTTTT
CASIGRGQGTGELFF